The 10 T cell receptor beta chains below come from one sample, sequenced in a study of blood T cells in healthy people across ages. PCR was performed a second time for roughly 7 to 11 cycles using a sample-barcoded 5' primer and a J-beta primer mix. From the 5' RACE reads, TCRdb called clonotypes with MiXCR, one entry per CDR3 protein. Altogether nearly 800,000 distinct CDR3 sequences are present, just under 25% being singletons, with the ten largest covering under 4.5%. These sequences were also reported in another study, on T cells of mothers and their children.

Source material: blood. All receptors come from a boy aged 5-17 years in good health.

This clonotype was counted between two and nine times. V is TRBV11-2 and J is TRBJ2-1; TRBD2 agrees at 14 bases. The CDR3 sequence is 21 residues long. Trimming removed 4 bases from V and 0 bases from J; junction bases left unmatched: 14. Per the germline V gene, CDR1 is SGHAT and CDR2 is FQNNGV. The CDR3 region is CASSSGGTSGRRGSSYNEQFF. DNA for the CDR3: TGTGCCAGCAGCTCAGGTGGGACTAGCGGGAGAAGGGGGAGCTCCTACAATGAGCAGTTCTTC.

V is TRBV28 and J is TRBJ1-1; possibly TRBD1 for D (5 bases). CDR1 is MDHEN, CDR2 SYDVKM, per germline. V was cut by 5 bases and J by 3 bases, with 10 bases left in between. CDR3 length equals 13 residues. CDR3 loop: CASSRLGDTEAFF. The CDR3, as DNA: TGTGCCAGCAGTCGTCTGGGGGACACTGAAGCTTTCTTT.

The V call is TRBV6-1, the J call TRBJ2-7; D unclear. This CDR3 has 13 amino acids. Trimming cost V 0 bases and J 3 bases, with 6 bases left between them. Germline-derived CDR1 and CDR2 are MNHNS and SASEGT. The CDR3 sequence: CASSEALGYEQYF. CDR3 bases: TGTGCCAGCAGTGAAGCACTTGGCTACGAGCAGTACTTC.

The chain combines TRBV28 with TRBJ2-5; D might be TRBD2 (5 bases). V was clipped by 7 bases and J by 11 bases, with 20 bases between them. Germline assignment: CDR1 MDHEN and CDR2 SYDVKM. The CDR3 sequence is 13 residues long. CDR3 sequence (DNA): TGTGCCAGCACTACGCGACTCGCCGGGGAGCAGTACTTC. This codes for CASTTRLAGEQYF.

The sample holds a few counts of this clonotype. This chain connects TRBV20-1 to TRBJ2-5; D not resolved. The CDR3 loop spans 17 amino acids. Trimming removed 0 bases from V and 4 bases from J, with 21 bases in between. CDR1 is DFQATT, CDR2 SNEGSKA, per germline (reference sequence). The DNA for the CDR3 is TGCAGTGCTAGAGATTCCTTGGGAACGGATCACGTAGAGACCCAGTACTTC. It translates to CSARDSLGTDHVETQYF.

This rearrangement joins TRBV19 to TRBJ2-1; 10 bases are shared with TRBD2. Trimming at V came to 6 bases and at J to 9 bases, leaving 17 bases not matched to a gene. The CDR3 sequence is 17 residues long. Germline V gene sequence: CDR1 LNHDA, CDR2 SQIVND (reference sequence). CDR3 protein: CASSRQASSGRITEQFF. The DNA for the CDR3 is TGTGCCAGTAGCCGCCAGGCGTCTAGCGGGAGAATAACTGAGCAGTTCTTC.

V usage is TRBV6-1 and J usage is TRBJ2-1; D is perhaps TRBD2 (5 bases). The CDR3 runs to 11 residues. V was clipped by 1 base and J by 15 bases, with 10 bases between them. CDR1 and CDR2 from the germline V gene are MNHNS and SASEGT. CDR3 sequence (DNA): TGTGCCAGCAGTGAAGGACTACGACGGTTCTTC. Its translation is CASSEGLRRFF.

This clonotype was seen a few times. The chain has TRBV14 and TRBJ1-5, with a weak D call TRBD1 (5 bases). The germline V gene encodes CDR1 SGHDN and CDR2 FVKESK. The CDR3 sequence is 13 residues long. With 1 base removed from V and 7 bases from J, the gap between germline ends came to 8 bases. CDR3 bases: TGTGCCAGCAGCCAAGGGGGGTGGCAGCCCCAGCATTTT. It codes for CASSQGGWQPQHF.

The sample holds a few counts of this clonotype. The chain couples TRBV5-6 to TRBJ2-5, with a tentative D call TRBD2 (5 bases). The end of the DNA aligns better with TRBJ2-1, so the J call may be wrong. Germline lookup yields CDR1 SGHDT and CDR2 YYEEEE. This CDR3 has 13 residues. Here the CDR3 DNA reads TGTGCCAGCAGCTTGGTTGGGAGCAATGAGCAGTTCTTC. Translated: CASSLVGSNEQFF.

The rearrangement uses TRBV5-1 and TRBJ2-7; 7 bases line up with TRBD1. V trimming: 0 bases; J trimming: 2 bases; junction bases outside the gene matches: 5. Germline V CDR1 and CDR2: SGHRS, YFSETQ. The CDR3 has 15 residues. The CDR3 protein is CASSLGTGRTYEQYF. The CDR3 DNA is TGCGCCAGCAGCTTGGGGACAGGAAGGACCTACGAGCAGTACTTC.